The 11 T cell receptor beta chains below were found in one sample sequenced in a study of T cell repertoires in cytomegalovirus infection. MiXCR was run by TCRdb on the reads, yielding one entry per CDR3 protein. Among almost 500,000 distinct CDR3 sequences, over 9% were seen once, and the ten largest hold more than 8.5%. Input material: PBMCs. The receptors here all came from a human donor in good health (CMV status not recorded). Some clones in this sample may be carry-over from other donors' samples.

Many counts were recorded for this clonotype. The chain links TRBV19 to TRBJ2-1; TRBD2 aligns across 9 bases. The CDR3 consists of 15 residues. J lost 2 bases, V lost 6 bases, and 5 bases had no gene match. CDR1 LNHDA and CDR2 SQIVND come from the germline V gene (reference sequence). CDR3 nucleotide sequence: TGTGCCAGTAGACTTAGCGGGAGCACCTACAATGAGCAGTTCTTC. This gives the protein CASRLSGSTYNEQFF.

This chain links TRBV29-1 with TRBJ2-5; 9 bases fit TRBD2. CDR3 size: 12 residues. V shed 5 bases and J 4 bases; nucleotides not matched to a gene: 2. The germline V gene has CDR1 SQVTM and CDR2 ANQGSEA. The CDR3 protein is CSVQLAGETQYF. The CDR3 DNA reads as TGCAGCGTTCAACTAGCGGGAGAGACCCAGTACTTC. Full variable domain (rest looked up from reference TRBV29-1 and TRBJ2-5): SAVISQKPSRDICQRGTSLTIQCQVDSQVTMMFWYRQQPGQSLTLIATANQGSEATYESGFVIDKFPISRPNLTFSTLTVSNMSPEDSSIYLCSVQLAGETQYFGPGTRLLVL.

This clonotype was counted many times. The CDR3 nucleotides read TGCAGTGCAAGGAGGAACACTGAAGCTTTCTTT. The encoded protein is CSARRNTEAFF. The V and J genes are TRBV20-1 and TRBJ1-1; D is uncertain. V dropped 6 bases and J dropped 1 base, with 6 bases sitting between them. CDR3 length: 11 residues. Germline-derived CDR1 and CDR2 are DFQATT and SNEGSKA (reference sequence).

Ten or more counts support this clonotype. The CDR3 here is CASSFNRGGSYGIQYF. CDR3 in DNA: TGTGCCAGCAGCTTCAACAGGGGAGGGTCTTATGGCATTCAGTACTTC. The chain carries TRBV11-1 and TRBJ2-4; D is possibly TRBD1 or TRBD2 (7 bases each). This CDR3 spans 16 amino acids. Germline assignment: CDR1 SGHAT and CDR2 FQDESV (reference sequence). The V gene lost 3 bases and the J gene lost 9 bases, with 21 bases spanning the gap.

At least ten counts were recorded for this clonotype. The V call is TRBV20-1, the J call TRBJ1-6, with TRBD1 as a possible D gene (5 bases). CDR3 size: 13 residues. Germline CDR1 and CDR2: DFQATT and SNEGSKA (reference sequence). The V and J ends lost 0 bases and 10 bases respectively, with 10 bases between them. CDR3 in amino acids: CSARDGQGSPLHF. The CDR3 DNA reads as TGCAGTGCTAGAGATGGGCAGGGCTCACCCCTCCACTTT.

This clonotype has a handful of counts. The V and J genes are TRBV24-1 and TRBJ2-5, with D perhaps matching TRBD1 (5 bases). This CDR3 is 13 amino acids long. V was cut by 2 bases and J by 5 bases, with 8 bases left in between. Germline values: CDR1 KGHDR, CDR2 SFDVKD. CDR3: CATSDSGKETQYF. Here the CDR3 DNA reads TGTGCCACCAGTGATTCAGGGAAGGAGACCCAGTACTTC.

In this sample, this clonotype turned up many times. A much larger clone differs from this one at a single base, so this may be a read error. The chain couples TRBV5-4 to TRBJ2-3; the match to TRBD2 covers 7 bases. This CDR3 has 14 residues. From germline, CDR1 is SGHNT and CDR2 YYREEE (reference sequence). V shed 2 bases, J shed 5 bases, and the junction held 5 bases outside the gene matches. CDR3: CASSFSGLRDTQYF. CDR3 nucleotides: TGTGCCAGCAGCTTTTCGGGACTAAGAGATACGCAGTATTTT.

This clonotype was seen only a few times. The CDR3 here is CSAPINRGDYGYTF. The CDR3, as DNA: TGCAGTGCTCCTATCAACAGGGGGGACTATGGCTACACCTTC. The V and J genes are TRBV20-1 and TRBJ1-2; 8 nucleotides match TRBD1. Germline V gene lookup returns CDR1 DFQATT and CDR2 SNEGSKA (reference sequence). This CDR3 contains 14 residues. The trim removed 5 bases at V and 3 bases at J, leaving 8 bases unmatched.

The chain carries TRBV5-1 and TRBJ2-3, with D uncertain. Trimming took off 5 bases at V and 0 bases at J, with 7 bases between the two ends. Germline CDR1 is SGHRS and CDR2 is YFSETQ. The CDR3 totals 13 residues. The CDR3 region is CASSSPSTDTQYF. CDR3 DNA sequence: TGCGCCAGCAGTTCCCCTAGCACAGATACGCAGTATTTT.

On this clonotype itself: A much larger clonotype is one base distant, so this may be a read error. Without the conserved terminal phenylalanine or tryptophan, this CDR3 likely stems from a read error. J is TRBJ1-1 and V is TRBV6-1; no firm D call. Germline V gives CDR1 MNHNS, CDR2 SASEGT. V was cut by 4 bases and J by 2 bases, with 8 bases left in between. CDR3 length: 13 residues. CDR3: CASSVSRNTEAFI. The CDR3 coding sequence is TGTGCCAGCAGTGTTAGCAGAAACACTGAAGCTTTCATT.

The chain joins TRBV19 to TRBJ2-1; 12 nucleotides line up with TRBD2. The CDR3 has 15 amino acids. The germline V gene encodes CDR1 LNHDA and CDR2 SQIVND (reference sequence). The junction had 3 bases not matched to a gene; V was cut back by 5 bases and J by 4 bases. The CDR3 coding sequence is TGTGCCAGTAGTGGACTAGCGGGAAAATACAATGAGCAGTTCTTC. It yields the protein CASSGLAGKYNEQFF.